This entry is about one T cell receptor (beta chain). Its specific antigen is unknown. Base qualities are missing; no much larger clone stands one base away. Whole blood was collected in K2EDTA tubes by collaborating institutions according to the institutions' own protocols. For TCRbeta analysis, collaborators shipped samples as frozen whole blood, isolated PBMCs, or DNA extracted from either of those sample types. These data are taken from a study of blood T cell repertoires in COVID-19 (dated by TCRdb to about 2020). Context from the whole study: Collaborator samples came from the United States, Italy and Spain and covered acute and convalescent phases of COVID-19. Subjects who had been exposed to COVID-19, were actively infected with it, or had recovered from it provided the deeply sampled blood TCRbeta repertoires that made up the dataset. The repertoires were released in a freely available public database meant as a resource for research on the immune response to SARS-CoV-2. HLA class I and class II types, where available, came from metadata supplied by the sample provider rather than from assay-based typing. A de-identified subject ID, COVID-19 status, age in years and sex were almost always included in the sample metadata. The prospective study material was composed of cDNA or gDNA derived from T cells, B-cell-depleted T cells, or PBMCs. Samples came from the ongoing ImmuneRACE study (first 160 participants) plus 1,254 subjects from 6 global collaborators.

The immunoSEQ Assay, a bias-controlled multiplex PCR, was used to amplify TCRbeta CDR3 regions from genomic DNA. The paper's data handling went like this. The number of nucleated cells in each sample was estimated from the amplification of reference gene primers within the assay. To quantify the absolute abundance of each unique TCRbeta CDR3 rearrangement, sequence reads were collapsed and filtered. For each sample, productive Simpson clonality was calculated as the square root of Simpson's diversity index over productive rearrangements. TCRdb retrieved this table from immuneACCESS and kept in-frame rearrangements only. Not all clones are present; in checked studies, unresolved V genes account for under half, and no reason is known for the remainder. The DNA gave D and trimming, while V, J and clone size come from that table. The sample contains some 80,000 clones, 60% to 85% of them found a single time. Approximately 15% of the sample rests with the top ten.

General findings and caveats noted by the study authors: How much clinical and demographic metadata was included differed by source and by participant, and the metadata was provided uncurated.

The specimen sequenced was peripheral blood. The TCR originated in a human donor in a cohort sampled during active COVID-19.

The nucleotide sequence is TGTGCCAGCAGCTTGAATGGGGAGGGTGGCTACACCTTC. The resulting protein is CASSLNGEGGYTF. The chain is encoded by TRBV7-8 joined to TRBJ1-2; the D gene cannot be named for sure. The CDR3, from cysteine to phenylalanine, totals 13 residues. The retained sequence is limited to the CDR3, 39 bases, with the frame set at the first base. The germline V gene specifies SGHVS as CDR1 and FQNEAQ as CDR2. Trimming at the junction amounts to 3 bases on V and 7 bases on J, and the germline ends lie 12 bases apart.